The clone carrying this TCR beta chain was counted ten times or more. Its antigen is unidentified. Bulk TCR libraries were made with methods that had been previously described and with listed TCR primers. MiXCR was run by TCRdb on the PCR reads, yielding one entry per CDR3 protein. The table shows approximately 320,000 distinct CDR3 sequences, with under 25% occurring only once. This record comes from a study of molecular identifiers for immune sequencing clone quantification. Per germline, CDR1 KGHSH and CDR2 LQKENI. The germline V and J ends were trimmed by 3 bases and 3 bases, with 6 bases remaining between them. The length of the CDR3 is 13 residues. Study-level results: Spiked-in Jurkat TCR RNA corresponding to one cell was reported as detectable against 750,000 to 1,000,000 naive cells.

The V and J genes are TRBV18 and TRBJ1-5, with D unresolved. The receptor was isolated from a human donor in good health. Some libraries in this study had Jurkat cell RNA spiked in. The sample consisted of naive CD8+ T cells from blood, with Jurkat cell RNA spiked in. Regarding subset: FACS-sorted CD8+CD4-CCR7+CD45RA+ naive T cells. CDR3 region: CASSPGDNQPQHF. DNA for the CDR3: TGTGCCAGCTCACCTGGGGACAATCAGCCCCAGCATTTT.